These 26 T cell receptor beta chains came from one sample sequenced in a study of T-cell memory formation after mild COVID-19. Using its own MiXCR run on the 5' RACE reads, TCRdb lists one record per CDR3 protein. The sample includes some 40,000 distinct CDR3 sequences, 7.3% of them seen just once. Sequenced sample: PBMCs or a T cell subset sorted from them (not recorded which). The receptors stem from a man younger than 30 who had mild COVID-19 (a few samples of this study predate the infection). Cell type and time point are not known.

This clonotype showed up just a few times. The CDR3, as DNA: TGCAGTGCTAGGTCGGACAGGGGTGCTGAAGCTTTCTTT. As protein: CSARSDRGAEAFF. The rearrangement uses TRBV20-1 and TRBJ1-1; TRBD1 matches 9 bases. CDR3 length: 13 residues. V was pared by 3 bases and J by 6 bases, with 5 bases of the junction left unmatched. Germline V CDR1 and CDR2: DFQATT, SNEGSKA (reference sequence).

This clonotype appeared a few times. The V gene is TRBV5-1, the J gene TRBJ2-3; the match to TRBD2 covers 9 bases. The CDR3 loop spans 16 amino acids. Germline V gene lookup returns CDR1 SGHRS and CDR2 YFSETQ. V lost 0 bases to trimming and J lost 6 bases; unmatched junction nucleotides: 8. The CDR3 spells CASSLGSGGSLDTQYF. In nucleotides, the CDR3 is TGCGCCAGCAGCTTGGGTAGCGGGGGATCCTTGGATACGCAGTATTTT.

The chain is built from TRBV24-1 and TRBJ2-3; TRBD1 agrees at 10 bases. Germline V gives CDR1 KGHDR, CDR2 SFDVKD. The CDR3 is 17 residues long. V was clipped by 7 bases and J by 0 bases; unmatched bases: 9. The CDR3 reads CATSAPGTGASTDTQYF. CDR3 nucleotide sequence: TGTGCCACCAGCGCTCCCGGGACAGGGGCGAGCACAGATACGCAGTATTTT.

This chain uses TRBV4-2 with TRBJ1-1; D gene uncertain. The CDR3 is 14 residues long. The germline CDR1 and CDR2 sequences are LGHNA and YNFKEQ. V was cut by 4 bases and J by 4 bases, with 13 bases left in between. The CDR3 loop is CASSRGRDGTEAFF. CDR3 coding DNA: TGTGCCAGCAGCCGCGGGAGGGATGGCACTGAAGCTTTCTTT.

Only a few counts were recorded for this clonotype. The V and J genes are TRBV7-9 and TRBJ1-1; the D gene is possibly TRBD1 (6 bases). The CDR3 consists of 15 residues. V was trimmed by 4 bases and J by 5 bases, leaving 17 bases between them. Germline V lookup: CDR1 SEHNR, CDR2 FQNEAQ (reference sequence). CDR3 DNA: TGTGCCAGCAGCTCACCCACGGGGGCTAGGACTGAAGCTTTCTTT. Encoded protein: CASSSPTGARTEAFF.

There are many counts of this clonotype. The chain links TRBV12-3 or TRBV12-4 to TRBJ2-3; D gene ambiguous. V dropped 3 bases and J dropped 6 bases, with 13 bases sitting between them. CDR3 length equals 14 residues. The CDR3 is CASSFRREIDTQYF. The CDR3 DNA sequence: TGTGCCAGCAGTTTTAGACGTGAAATCGATACGCAGTATTTT.

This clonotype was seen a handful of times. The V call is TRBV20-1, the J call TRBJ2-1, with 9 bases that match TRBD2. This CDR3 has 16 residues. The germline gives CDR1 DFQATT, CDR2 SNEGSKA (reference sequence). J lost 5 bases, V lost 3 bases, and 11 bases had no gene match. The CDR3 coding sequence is TGCAGTGCTAGTAAGGTAGCGGGGGCCTATAACAATGAGCAGTTCTTC. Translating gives CSASKVAGAYNNEQFF.

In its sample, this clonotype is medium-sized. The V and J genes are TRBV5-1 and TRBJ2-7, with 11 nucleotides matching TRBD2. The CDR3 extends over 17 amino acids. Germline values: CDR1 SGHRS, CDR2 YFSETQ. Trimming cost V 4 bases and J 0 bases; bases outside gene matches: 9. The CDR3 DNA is TGCGCCAGCAGCCCACCTACTAGCGGGGGCTTCTCCTACGAGCAGTACTTC. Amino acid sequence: CASSPPTSGGFSYEQYF.

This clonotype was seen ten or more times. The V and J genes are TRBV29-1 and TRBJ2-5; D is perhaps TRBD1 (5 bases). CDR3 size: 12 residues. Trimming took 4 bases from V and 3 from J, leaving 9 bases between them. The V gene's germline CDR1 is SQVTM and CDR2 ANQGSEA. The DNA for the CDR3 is TGCAGCGTTGGGACAACCGAAGAGACCCAGTACTTC. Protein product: CSVGTTEETQYF.

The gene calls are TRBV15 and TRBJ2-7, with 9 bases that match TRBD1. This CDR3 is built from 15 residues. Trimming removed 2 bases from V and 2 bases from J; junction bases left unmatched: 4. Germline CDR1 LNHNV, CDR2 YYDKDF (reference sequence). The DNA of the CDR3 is TGTGCCACCAGCAGATCCCGACAGGGGGCCTACGAGCAGTACTTC. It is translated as CATSRSRQGAYEQYF.

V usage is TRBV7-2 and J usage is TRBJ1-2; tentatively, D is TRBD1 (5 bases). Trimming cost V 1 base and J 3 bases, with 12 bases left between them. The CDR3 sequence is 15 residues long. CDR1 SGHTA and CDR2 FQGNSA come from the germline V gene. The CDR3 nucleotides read TGTGCCAGCAGCTTAGGGCTGGGGGAATACTATGGCTACACCTTC. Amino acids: CASSLGLGEYYGYTF.

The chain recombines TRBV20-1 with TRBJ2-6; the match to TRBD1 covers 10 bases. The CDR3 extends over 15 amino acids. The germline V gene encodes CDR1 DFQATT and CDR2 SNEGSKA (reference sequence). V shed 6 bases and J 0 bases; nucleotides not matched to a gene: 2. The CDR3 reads CSARQGASGANVLTF. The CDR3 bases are TGCAGTGCGAGACAGGGGGCCTCTGGGGCCAACGTCCTGACTTTC.

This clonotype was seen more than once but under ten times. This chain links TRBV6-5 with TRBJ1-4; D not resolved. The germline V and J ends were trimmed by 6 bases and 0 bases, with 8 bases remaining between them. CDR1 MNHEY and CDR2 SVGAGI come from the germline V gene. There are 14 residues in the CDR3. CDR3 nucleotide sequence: TGTGCCAGCAGCTACATCTCAACTAATGAAAAACTGTTTTTT. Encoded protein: CASSYISTNEKLFF.

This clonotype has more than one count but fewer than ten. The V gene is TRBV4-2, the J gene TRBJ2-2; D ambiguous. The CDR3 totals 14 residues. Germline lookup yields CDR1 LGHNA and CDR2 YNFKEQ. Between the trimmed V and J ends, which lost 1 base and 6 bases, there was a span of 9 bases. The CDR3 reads CASSQGPVAGELFF. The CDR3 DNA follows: TGTGCCAGCAGCCAAGGCCCCGTGGCCGGGGAGCTGTTTTTT.

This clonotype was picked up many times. The CDR3 sequence is CASRVAGGNTGELFF. In nucleotides, the CDR3 is TGTGCCAGCAGAGTAGCGGGGGGGAACACCGGGGAGCTGTTTTTT. The rearrangement links TRBV7-8 to TRBJ2-2, with 10 bases identical to TRBD2. The germline CDR1 and CDR2 sequences are SGHVS and FQNEAQ. The CDR3 sequence is 15 residues long. V was clipped by 6 bases and J by 1 base; unmatched bases: 2. The whole variable domain, filled in from reference TRBV7-8 and TRBJ2-2, reads GAGVSQSPRYKVAKRGQDVALRCDPISGHVSLFWYQQALGQGPEFLTYFQNEAQLDKSGLPSDRFFAERPEGSVSTLKIQRTQQEDSAVYLCASRVAGGNTGELFFGEGSRLTVL.

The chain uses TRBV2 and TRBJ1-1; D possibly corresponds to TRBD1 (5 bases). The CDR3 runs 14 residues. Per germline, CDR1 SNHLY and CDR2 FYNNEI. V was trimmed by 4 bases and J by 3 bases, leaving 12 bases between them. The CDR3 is CASSAEGRDTEAFF. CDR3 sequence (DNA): TGTGCCAGCAGTGCGGAGGGGAGAGACACTGAAGCTTTCTTT.

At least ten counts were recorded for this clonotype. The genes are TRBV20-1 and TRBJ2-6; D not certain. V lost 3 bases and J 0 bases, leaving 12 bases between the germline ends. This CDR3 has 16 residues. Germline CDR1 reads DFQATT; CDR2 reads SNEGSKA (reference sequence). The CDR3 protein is CSARGLGASGANVLTF. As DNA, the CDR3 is TGCAGTGCTAGGGGTTTAGGCGCCTCTGGGGCCAACGTCCTGACTTTC.

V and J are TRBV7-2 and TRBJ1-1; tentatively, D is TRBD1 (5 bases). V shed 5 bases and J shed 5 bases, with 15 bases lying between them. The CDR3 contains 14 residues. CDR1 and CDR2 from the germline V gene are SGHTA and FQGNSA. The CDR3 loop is CASSPSGTWTEAFF. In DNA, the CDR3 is TGTGCCAGCAGCCCGTCCGGGACCTGGACTGAAGCTTTCTTT.

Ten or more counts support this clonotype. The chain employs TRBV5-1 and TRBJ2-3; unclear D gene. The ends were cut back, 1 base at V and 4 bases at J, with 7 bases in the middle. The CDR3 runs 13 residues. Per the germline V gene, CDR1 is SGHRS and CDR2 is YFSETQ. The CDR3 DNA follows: TGCGCCAGCAGCTTGATCAGCTCAGATACGCAGTATTTT. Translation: CASSLISSDTQYF.

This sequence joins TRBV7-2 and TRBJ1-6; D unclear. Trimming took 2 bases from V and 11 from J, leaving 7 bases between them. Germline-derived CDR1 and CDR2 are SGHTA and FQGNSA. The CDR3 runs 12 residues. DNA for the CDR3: TGTGCCAGCAGCTTATTCGGCCCACCCCTCCACTTT. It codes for CASSLFGPPLHF.

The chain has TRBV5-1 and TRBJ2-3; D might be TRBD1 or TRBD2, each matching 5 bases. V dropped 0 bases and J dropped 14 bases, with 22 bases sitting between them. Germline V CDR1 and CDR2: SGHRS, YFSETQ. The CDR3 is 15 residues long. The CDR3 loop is CASSLGVGDPRGRYF. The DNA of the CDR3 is TGCGCCAGCAGCTTGGGAGTCGGGGATCCCCGGGGCCGGTATTTT.

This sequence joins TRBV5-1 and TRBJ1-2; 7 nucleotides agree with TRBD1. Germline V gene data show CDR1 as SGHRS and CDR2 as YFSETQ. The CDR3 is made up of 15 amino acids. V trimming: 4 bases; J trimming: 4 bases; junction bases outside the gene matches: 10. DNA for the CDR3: TGCGCCAGCAGCCCCCAGGGACAGATTGGCTATGGCTACACCTTC. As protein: CASSPQGQIGYGYTF.

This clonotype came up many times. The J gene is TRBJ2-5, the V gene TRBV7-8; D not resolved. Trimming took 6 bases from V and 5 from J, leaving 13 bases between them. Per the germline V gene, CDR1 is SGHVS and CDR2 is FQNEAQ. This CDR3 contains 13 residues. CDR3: CASSSRIWETQYF. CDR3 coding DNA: TGTGCCAGCAGTTCGAGGATTTGGGAGACCCAGTACTTC.

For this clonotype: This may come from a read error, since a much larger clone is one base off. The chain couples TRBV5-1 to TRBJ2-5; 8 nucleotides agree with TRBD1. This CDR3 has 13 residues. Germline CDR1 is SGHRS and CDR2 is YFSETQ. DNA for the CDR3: TGCGCCAGCAGCTTACAGGGGGGTGAGACCAAGTACTTC. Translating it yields CASSLQGGETKYF.

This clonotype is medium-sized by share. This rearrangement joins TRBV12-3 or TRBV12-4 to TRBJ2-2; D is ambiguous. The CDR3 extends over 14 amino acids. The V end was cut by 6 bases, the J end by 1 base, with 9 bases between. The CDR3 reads CASRRFRNTGELFF. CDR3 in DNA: TGTGCCAGCAGACGATTTAGGAACACCGGGGAGCTGTTTTTT.

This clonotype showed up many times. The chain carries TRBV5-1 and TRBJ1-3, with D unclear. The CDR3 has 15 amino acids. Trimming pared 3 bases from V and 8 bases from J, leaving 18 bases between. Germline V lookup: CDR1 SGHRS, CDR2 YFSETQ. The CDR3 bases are TGCGCCAGCAGCTCCGGGCGAGGTGGGTCGGACACCATATATTTT. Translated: CASSSGRGGSDTIYF.